This record looks at one TCR beta chain sequence and its context. The antigen is undetermined. Distinct nucleotide sequences in the sample also encode this CDR3. Some clones are missing from TCRdb's copy, which holds only in-frame ones; the method was immunoSEQ multiplex PCR. Of tens of thousands of clones listed, around 93% are singletons. This sample was taken from a study of T cell responses to AZD1222 COVID-19 vaccine. Second-dose schedules of about 4 or about 12 weeks were combined. The CDR3 has 13 residues. CDR1 is SQVTM, CDR2 ANQGSEA, per germline. The V end lost 3 bases, the J end lost 0 bases, and 7 bases lay between the germline ends. Notes on the study in general: Researchers report vaccine-associated CD4 TCRs spanning spike, with dominance at 160-218 and 743-854. Clonal diversity was possibly underestimated, and the donors were mostly white British, with more females. Only after the peak T cell response were repertoires sampled.

The sequencing here drew on peripheral blood, taken 28 days after the second AZD1222 dose. The clonotype was recovered from an adult who received the AZD1222 COVID-19 vaccine. The chain is built from TRBV29-1 and TRBJ2-3, with TRBD2 as a possible D gene (5 bases). This CDR3 is CSVEGGSTDTQYF. The DNA of the CDR3 is TGCAGCGTTGAGGGCGGGAGCACAGATACGCAGTATTTT.